This T cell receptor (beta chain) was observed in a study of CD8 T cells in Susac syndrome. Trimming cost V 0 bases and J 4 bases, with 8 bases left between them. CDR1 MNHEY and CDR2 SMNVEV come from the germline V gene (reference sequence). This CDR3 region has 14 residues. The RNA, about 0.45 to 1 ug, was put through reverse transcription using random hexamers. TCRdb fed the immunoSEQ multiplex PCR reads into MiXCR, producing one record per CDR3 protein. Counted here are more than 65,000 distinct CDR3 sequences, roughly 94% occurring once; the ten biggest clones make up approximately 0.48%. This chain joins TRBV27 and TRBJ2-3; D not resolved. This receptor was identified in a human donor with Susac syndrome. Material for sequencing was CD8+ T cells from PBMCs. The CDR3 DNA reads TGTGCCAGCAGTTTATCAGCGTCGGCAGATACGCAGTATTTT. This gives the protein CASSLSASADTQYF.